A selection of T cell receptor beta chains follows, all from one sample in a study of blood T cell repertoires in COVID-19. Libraries were prepared by immunoSEQ multiplex PCR; TCRdb keeps only in-frame clonotypes and omits some of them. This sample has roughly 140,000 clones; 85% to 90% occur once, and the top ten carry about 2.5%. The sample taken for sequencing was peripheral blood. These receptor sequences come from a human donor in a cohort sampled during active COVID-19. CDR3s include the opening cysteine and the closing phenylalanine or tryptophan.

V	J	CDR3
TRBV27	TRBJ2-7	CASSLNRQGISEQYF
TRBV7-6	TRBJ1-6	CASSSAGEQGNSPLHF
TRBV9	TRBJ1-6	CASSLQDNRGSPLHF
TRBV18	TRBJ1-2	CASSPRIQGTGSGNGYTF
TRBV6-5	TRBJ2-7	CASRRKGQFFDEQYF
TRBV4-2	TRBJ1-2	CASSPGDRSRRGYTF
TRBV7-9	TRBJ2-1	CASSWRYNEQFF
TRBV4-3	TRBJ2-2	CASSQVGRGQGQSGELFF
TRBV27	TRBJ1-2	CASSSTGTGGSGYTF
TRBV28	TRBJ1-4	CASSPASNGGENVEKLFF
TRBV19	TRBJ1-1	CASSRRGPTEAFF
TRBV6-5	TRBJ2-7	CASRLQVTYEQYF
TRBV7-2	TRBJ2-1	CASSLRGAEGYNEQFF
TRBV7-3	TRBJ1-6	CASSSQGGDSPLHF
TRBV7-8	TRBJ1-1	CASSLGRGLTEAFF
TRBV28	TRBJ2-1	CASSLLAGRNEQFF
TRBV5-1	TRBJ2-3	CASSLFGTGVYTDTQYF
TRBV5-1	TRBJ2-2	CASTKGDRGPGELFF
TRBV7-9	TRBJ2-1	CASSLVGDILFF
TRBV5-3	TRBJ2-3	CARSRYTARGQGGGGTFTDTQYF
TRBV7-8	TRBJ2-3	CASSLVGGLSTDTQYF
TRBV9	TRBJ2-5	CASSVGQQETQYF
TRBV5-4	TRBJ2-1	CASSSPGGGYNEQFF
TRBV29-1	TRBJ1-2	CSADSQGPSDYGYTF
TRBV30	TRBJ2-1	CAWSTLQGAVDEQFF
TRBV27	TRBJ2-1	CASREGLREQFF
TRBV9	TRBJ2-3	CASSPNKRAGNNGDTQYF
TRBV15	TRBJ1-1	CATSITGNTEAFF
TRBV7-3	TRBJ2-1	CASSSGRGDEQFF
TRBV18	TRBJ2-7	CASSPQGSTSYEQYF
TRBV11-1	TRBJ2-5	CASSPHGQGETQYF
TRBV27	TRBJ1-1	CASSFNAGTGNTEAFF
TRBV20-1	TRBJ2-1	CSASGWQGPYNEQFF
TRBV5-4	TRBJ2-3	CASSAPGTSRDTQYF
TRBV9	TRBJ2-5	CASSSLSGGRQETQYF
TRBV2	TRBJ2-3	CASSAPTSGVKDTQYF
TRBV28	TRBJ2-7	CASRQHYEQYF
TRBV28	TRBJ2-3	CASSRDRGHPDTQYF
TRBV19	TRBJ2-1	CASSIVRGREQFF
TRBV4-1	TRBJ2-7	CASSQGLLAGYEQYF
TRBV3-1/TRBV3-2	TRBJ2-7	CASSLNARASPRYEQYF